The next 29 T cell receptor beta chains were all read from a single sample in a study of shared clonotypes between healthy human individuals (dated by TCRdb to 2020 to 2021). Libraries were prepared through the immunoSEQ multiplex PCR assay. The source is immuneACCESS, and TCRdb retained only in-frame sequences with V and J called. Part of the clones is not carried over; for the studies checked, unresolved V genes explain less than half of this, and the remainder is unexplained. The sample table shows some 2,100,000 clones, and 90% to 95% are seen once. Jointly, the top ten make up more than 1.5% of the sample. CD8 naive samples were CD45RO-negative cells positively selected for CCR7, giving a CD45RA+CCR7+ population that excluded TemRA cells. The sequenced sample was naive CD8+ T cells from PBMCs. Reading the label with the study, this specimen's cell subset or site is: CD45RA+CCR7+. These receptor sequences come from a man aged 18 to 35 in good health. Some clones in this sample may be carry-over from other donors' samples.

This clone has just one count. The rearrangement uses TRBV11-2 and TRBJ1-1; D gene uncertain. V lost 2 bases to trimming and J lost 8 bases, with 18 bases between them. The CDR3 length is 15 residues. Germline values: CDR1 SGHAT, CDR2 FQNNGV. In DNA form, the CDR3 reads TGTGCCAGCAGCTTAAAGATTCAAACTGTGCCCGAAGCTTTCTTT. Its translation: CASSLKIQTVPEAFF.

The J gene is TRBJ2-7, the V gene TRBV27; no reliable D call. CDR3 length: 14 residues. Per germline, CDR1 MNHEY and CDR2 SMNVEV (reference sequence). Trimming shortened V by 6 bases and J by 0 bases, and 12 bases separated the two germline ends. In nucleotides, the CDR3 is TGTGCCAGCAGCTGGACGCCTAGCTCCTACGAGCAGTACTTC. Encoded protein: CASSWTPSSYEQYF.

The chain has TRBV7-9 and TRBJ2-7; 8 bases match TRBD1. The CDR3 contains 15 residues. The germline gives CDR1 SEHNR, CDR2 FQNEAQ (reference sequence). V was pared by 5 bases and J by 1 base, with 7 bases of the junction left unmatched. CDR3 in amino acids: CASSIGQGWSYEQYF. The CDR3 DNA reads TGTGCCAGCAGCATCGGACAGGGTTGGTCCTACGAGCAGTACTTC.

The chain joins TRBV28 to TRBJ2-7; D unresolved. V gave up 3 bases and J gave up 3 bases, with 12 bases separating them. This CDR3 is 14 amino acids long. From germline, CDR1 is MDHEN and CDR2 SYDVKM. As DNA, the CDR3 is TGTGCCAGCAGTTTCGAGCTTTCCCGCTACGAGCAGTACTTC. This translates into CASSFELSRYEQYF.

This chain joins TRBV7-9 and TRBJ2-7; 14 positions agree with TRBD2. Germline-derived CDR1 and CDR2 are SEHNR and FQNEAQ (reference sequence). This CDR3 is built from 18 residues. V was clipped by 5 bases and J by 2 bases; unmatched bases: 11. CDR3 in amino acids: CASSPGTSGGSFTYEQYF. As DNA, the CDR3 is TGTGCCAGCAGCCCCGGGACTAGCGGGGGCAGCTTTACCTACGAGCAGTACTTC.

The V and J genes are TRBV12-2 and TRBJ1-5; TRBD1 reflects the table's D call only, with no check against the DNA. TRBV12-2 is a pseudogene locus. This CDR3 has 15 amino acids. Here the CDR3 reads CASRLGAYSNQPQHF. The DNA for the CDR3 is TGTGCAAGTCGCTTAGGGGCGTATAGCAATCAGCCCCAGCATTTT.

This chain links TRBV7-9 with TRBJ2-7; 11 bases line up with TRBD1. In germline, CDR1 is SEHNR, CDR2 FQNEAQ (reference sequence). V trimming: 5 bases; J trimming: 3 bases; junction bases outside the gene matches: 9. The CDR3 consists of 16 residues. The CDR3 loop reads CASSHLLGTGGYEQYF. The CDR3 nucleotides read TGTGCCAGCAGCCATCTATTAGGGACAGGGGGCTACGAGCAGTACTTC.

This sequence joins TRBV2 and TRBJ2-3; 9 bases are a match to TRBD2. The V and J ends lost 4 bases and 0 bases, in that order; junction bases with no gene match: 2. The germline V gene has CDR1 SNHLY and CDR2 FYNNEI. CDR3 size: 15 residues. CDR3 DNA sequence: TGTGCCAGCAGTGGACTAGCGGCTAGCACAGATACGCAGTATTTT. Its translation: CASSGLAASTDTQYF.

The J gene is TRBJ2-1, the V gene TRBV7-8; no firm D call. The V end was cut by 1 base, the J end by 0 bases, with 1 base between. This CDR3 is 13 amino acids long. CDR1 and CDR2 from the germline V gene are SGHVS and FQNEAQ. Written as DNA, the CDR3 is TGTGCCAGCAGCTTAGTCTCCTACAATGAGCAGTTCTTC. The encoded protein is CASSLVSYNEQFF.

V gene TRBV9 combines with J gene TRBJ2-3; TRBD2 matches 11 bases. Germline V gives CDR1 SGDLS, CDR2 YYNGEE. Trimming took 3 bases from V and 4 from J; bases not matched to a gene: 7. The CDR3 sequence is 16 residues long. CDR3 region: CASSGRLAGTADTQYF. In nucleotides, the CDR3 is TGTGCCAGCAGCGGACGACTAGCGGGAACCGCAGATACGCAGTATTTT.

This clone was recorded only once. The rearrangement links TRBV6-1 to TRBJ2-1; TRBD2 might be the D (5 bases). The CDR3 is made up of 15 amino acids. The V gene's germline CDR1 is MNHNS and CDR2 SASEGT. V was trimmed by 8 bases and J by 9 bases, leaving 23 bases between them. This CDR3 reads CASRTSDWAVGEQFF. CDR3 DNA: TGTGCCAGCCGCACTTCGGACTGGGCAGTGGGTGAGCAGTTCTTC.

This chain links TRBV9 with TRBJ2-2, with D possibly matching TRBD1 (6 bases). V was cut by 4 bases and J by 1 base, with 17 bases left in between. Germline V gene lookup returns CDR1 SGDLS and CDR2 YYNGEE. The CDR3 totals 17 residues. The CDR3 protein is CASSSTLTGLNTGELFF. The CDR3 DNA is TGTGCCAGCAGCTCAACGCTGACAGGTCTGAACACCGGGGAGCTGTTTTTT.

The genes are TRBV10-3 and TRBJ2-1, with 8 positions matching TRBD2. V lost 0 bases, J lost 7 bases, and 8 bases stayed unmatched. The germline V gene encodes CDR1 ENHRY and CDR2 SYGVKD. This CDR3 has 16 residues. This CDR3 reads CAISESRTSRENEQFF. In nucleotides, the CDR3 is TGTGCCATCAGTGAGTCGCGGACTAGCAGAGAAAATGAGCAGTTCTTC.

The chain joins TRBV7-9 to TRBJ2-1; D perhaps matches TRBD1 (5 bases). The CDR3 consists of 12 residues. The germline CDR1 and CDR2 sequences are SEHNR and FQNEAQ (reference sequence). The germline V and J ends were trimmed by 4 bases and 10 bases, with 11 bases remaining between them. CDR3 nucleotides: TGTGCCAGCAGCTCGACCCGACAGGAGCAGTTCTTC. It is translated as CASSSTRQEQFF.

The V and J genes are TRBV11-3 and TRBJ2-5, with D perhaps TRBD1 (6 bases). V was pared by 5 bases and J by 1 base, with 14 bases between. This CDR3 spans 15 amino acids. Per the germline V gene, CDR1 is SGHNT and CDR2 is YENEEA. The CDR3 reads CASSTRDTPQETQYF. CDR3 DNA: TGTGCCAGCAGCACACGGGACACTCCCCAAGAGACCCAGTACTTC.

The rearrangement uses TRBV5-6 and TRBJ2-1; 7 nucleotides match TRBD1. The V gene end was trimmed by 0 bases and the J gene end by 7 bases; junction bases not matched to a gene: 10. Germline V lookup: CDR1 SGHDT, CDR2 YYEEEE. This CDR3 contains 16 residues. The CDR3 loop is CASSLAVQGHGNEQFF. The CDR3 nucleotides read TGTGCCAGCAGCTTGGCGGTACAGGGGCACGGAAATGAGCAGTTCTTC.

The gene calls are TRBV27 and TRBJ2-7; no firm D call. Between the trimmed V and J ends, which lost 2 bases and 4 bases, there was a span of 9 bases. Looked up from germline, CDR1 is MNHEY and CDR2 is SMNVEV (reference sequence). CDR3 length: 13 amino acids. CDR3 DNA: TGTGCCAGCAGTTTAAATCCCCCTTACGAGCAGTACTTC. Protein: CASSLNPPYEQYF.

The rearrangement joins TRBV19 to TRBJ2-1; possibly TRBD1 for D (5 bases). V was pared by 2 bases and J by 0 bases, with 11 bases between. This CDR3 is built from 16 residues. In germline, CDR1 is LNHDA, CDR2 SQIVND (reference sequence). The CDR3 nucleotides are TGTGCCAGTAGTATATTTCACAGGAGCTCCTACAATGAGCAGTTCTTC. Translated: CASSIFHRSSYNEQFF.

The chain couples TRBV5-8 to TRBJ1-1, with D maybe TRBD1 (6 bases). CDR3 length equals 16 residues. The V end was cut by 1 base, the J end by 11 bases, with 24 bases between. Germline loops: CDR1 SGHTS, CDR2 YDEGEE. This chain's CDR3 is CASSLWGPAGTFEAFF. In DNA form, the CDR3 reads TGTGCCAGCAGCTTGTGGGGGCCAGCAGGGACCTTTGAGGCTTTCTTT.

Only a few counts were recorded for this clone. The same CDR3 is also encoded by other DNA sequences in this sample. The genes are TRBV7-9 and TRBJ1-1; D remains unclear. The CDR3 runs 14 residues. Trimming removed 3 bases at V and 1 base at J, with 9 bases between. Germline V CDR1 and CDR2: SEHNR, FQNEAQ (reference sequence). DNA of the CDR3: TGTGCCAGCAGCTTCTTTGGAGGGAACACTGAAGCTTTCTTT. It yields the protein CASSFFGGNTEAFF.

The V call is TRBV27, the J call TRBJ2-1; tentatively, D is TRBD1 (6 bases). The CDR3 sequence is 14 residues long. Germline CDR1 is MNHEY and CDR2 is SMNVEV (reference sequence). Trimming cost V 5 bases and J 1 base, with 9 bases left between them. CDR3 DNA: TGTGCCAGCAGTGACACAGGGTCCTACAATGAGCAGTTCTTC. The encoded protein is CASSDTGSYNEQFF.

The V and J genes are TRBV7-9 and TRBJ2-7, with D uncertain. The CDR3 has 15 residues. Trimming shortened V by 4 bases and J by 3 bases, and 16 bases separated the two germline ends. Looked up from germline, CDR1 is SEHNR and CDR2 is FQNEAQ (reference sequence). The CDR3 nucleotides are TGTGCCAGCAGCTCACTACCGTTGGACCGCTACGAGCAGTACTTC. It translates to CASSSLPLDRYEQYF. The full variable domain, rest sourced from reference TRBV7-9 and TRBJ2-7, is DTGVSQNPRHKITKRGQNVTFRCDPISEHNRLYWYRQTLGQGPEFLTYFQNEAQLEKSRLLSDRFSAERPKGSFSTLEIQRTEQGDSAMYLCASSSLPLDRYEQYFGPGTRLTVT.

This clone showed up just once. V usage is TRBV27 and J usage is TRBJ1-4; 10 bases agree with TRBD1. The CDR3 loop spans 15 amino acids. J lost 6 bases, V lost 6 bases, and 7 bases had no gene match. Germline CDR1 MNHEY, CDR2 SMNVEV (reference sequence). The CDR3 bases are TGTGCCAGCAGCTCACCGGGGACAGGGGATGAAAAACTGTTTTTT. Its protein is CASSSPGTGDEKLFF.

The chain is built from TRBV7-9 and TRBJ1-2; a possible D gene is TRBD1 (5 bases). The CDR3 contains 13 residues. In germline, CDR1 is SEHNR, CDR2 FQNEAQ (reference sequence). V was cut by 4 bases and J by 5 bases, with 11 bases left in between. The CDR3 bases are TGTGCCAGCAGCTCTCGGGGGACTTATGGCTACACCTTC. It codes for CASSSRGTYGYTF.

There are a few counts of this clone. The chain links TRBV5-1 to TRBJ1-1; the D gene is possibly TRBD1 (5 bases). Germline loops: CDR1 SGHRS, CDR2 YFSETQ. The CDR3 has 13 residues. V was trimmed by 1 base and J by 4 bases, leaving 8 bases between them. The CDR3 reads CASSLRDSTEAFF. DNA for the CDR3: TGCGCCAGCAGCTTGAGAGACAGCACTGAAGCTTTCTTT.

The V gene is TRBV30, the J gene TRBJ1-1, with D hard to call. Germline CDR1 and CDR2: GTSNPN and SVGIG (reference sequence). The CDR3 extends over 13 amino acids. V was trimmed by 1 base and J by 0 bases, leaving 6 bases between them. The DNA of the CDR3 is TGTGCCTGGAGTGAAACATTGAACACTGAAGCTTTCTTT. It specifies CAWSETLNTEAFF.

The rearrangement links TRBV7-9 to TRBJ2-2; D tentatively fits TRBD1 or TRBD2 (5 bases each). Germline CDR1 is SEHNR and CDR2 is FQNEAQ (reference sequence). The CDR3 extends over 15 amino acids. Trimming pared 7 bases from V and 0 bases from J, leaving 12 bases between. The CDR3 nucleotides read TGTGCCAGCAATCCTTGGGGACCGAACACCGGGGAGCTGTTTTTT. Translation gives CASNPWGPNTGELFF.

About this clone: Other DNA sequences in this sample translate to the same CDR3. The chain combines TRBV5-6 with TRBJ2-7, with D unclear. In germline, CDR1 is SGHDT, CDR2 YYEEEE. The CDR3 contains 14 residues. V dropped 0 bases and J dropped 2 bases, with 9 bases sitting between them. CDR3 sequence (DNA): TGTGCCAGCAGCTTGGGTCTTCTACCCTACGAGCAGTACTTC. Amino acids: CASSLGLLPYEQYF.

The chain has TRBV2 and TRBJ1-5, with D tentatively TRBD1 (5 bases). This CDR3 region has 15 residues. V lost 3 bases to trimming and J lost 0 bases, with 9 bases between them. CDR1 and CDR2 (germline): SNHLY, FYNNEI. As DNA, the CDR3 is TGTGCCAGCAGTGAGGGGCAGGATAGCAATCAGCCCCAGCATTTT. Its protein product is CASSEGQDSNQPQHF.